Below are 6 T cell receptor beta chains sequenced from a single sample in a study of vaccination and CD4 T cells after COVID-19. Stated treatment: roughly 11-day PBMC culture with coronavirus spike peptide pools or control peptides (ViraFEST assay). Cultured CD4+ T cell DNA underwent sequencing with the Oncomine TCR Beta short-read assay. Each CDR3 protein gets one entry after TCRdb re-called the PCR reads with MiXCR. The repertoire holds approximately 23,000 distinct CDR3 sequences, with 30% to 35% as singletons. Their antigen targets remain unknown. The source material was cultured CD4+ T cells from blood. These receptors were obtained from a human donor with COVID-19.

This clonotype was detected only a few times. The rearrangement uses TRBV2 and TRBJ2-2; D gene unclear. Germline V CDR1 and CDR2: SNHLY, FYNNEI. This CDR3 has 14 amino acids. Trimming left V 3 bases short and J 4 bases short, with 9 bases between. Here the CDR3 reads CASSDSRPTGELFF. CDR3 nucleotides: TGTGCCAGCAGTGATTCACGACCCACCGGGGAGCTGTTTTTT.

This clonotype showed up just a few times. The genes are TRBV12-3 or TRBV12-4 and TRBJ1-5; D is perhaps TRBD1 (5 bases). Between the trimmed V and J ends, which lost 8 bases and 6 bases, there was a span of 17 bases. This CDR3 spans 14 amino acids. The CDR3, as DNA: TGTGCCAGCGGGCCCGAGGGGTCCGGTCAGCCCCAGCATTTT. This encodes CASGPEGSGQPQHF.

This clonotype occurred a few times. The rearrangement joins TRBV11-3 to TRBJ1-2; D uncertain. The CDR3 has 13 residues. Germline V gene data show CDR1 as SGHNT and CDR2 as YENEEA. V was pared by 4 bases and J by 5 bases, with 11 bases between. The CDR3: CASSSYEGYGYTF. The CDR3 DNA is TGTGCCAGCAGCTCATATGAGGGATATGGCTACACCTTC.

As DNA, the CDR3 is TGTGCCAGCCTGAGGGGGCTGATCTACGAGCAGTACTTC. Translated: CASLRGLIYEQYF. The V call is TRBV6-1, the J call TRBJ2-7; the match to TRBD1 covers 7 bases. Trimming removed 8 bases from V and 3 bases from J; junction bases left unmatched: 7. The germline V gene encodes CDR1 MNHNS and CDR2 SASEGT. This CDR3 comprises 13 residues.

CDR3 sequence reads: CASSVSAGGVYEQYF. CDR3 in DNA: TGTGCCAGCAGCGTATCTGCGGGGGGCGTTTACGAGCAGTACTTC. The chain carries TRBV9 and TRBJ2-7, with 8 bases that match TRBD2. With 1 base clipped from V and 4 bases from J, the junction kept 7 bases outside the gene matches. The germline V gene encodes CDR1 SGDLS and CDR2 YYNGEE. This CDR3 comprises 15 residues.

As to this clonotype: The junction departs from the called germline gene at one end, perhaps through a read error. This chain uses TRBV4-1 with TRBJ2-2, with 7 bases identical to TRBD2. CDR1 is MGHRA and CDR2 is YSYEKL in the germline V gene. The CDR3 is made up of 13 amino acids. DNA of the CDR3: TGCGCCAGCAGCCAAGGACTAGCCGGGGGGCTGTTTTTT. It encodes CASSQGLAGGLFF.